The rows below give T cell receptor beta chains drawn from one sample of a study of blood T cells in healthy people across ages. TCRdb redid the calling of the 5' RACE reads with MiXCR, one entry per CDR3 protein. The sample consists of about 1.4 million distinct CDR3 sequences, approximately 59% of them appearing once. Source material: blood. The receptors were sampled from a young man in good health. Each CDR3 is given with its conserved first and last residue. The D gene is left open where the match is weak. Size tells how often a clone was seen (once, few, many) or the class of an expanded clone, and some rows leave it out.

v_call	clone_size	d_call	j_call	cdr3_aa	cdr3_nt
TRBV7-9	.	TRBD2	TRBJ2-3	CASTLAGGLSDTQYF	TGTGCCAGCACCCTAGCGGGAGGGTTGTCAGATACGCAGTATTTT
TRBV6-6	.	.	TRBJ2-3	CASSPRTAGYSTDTQYF	TGTGCCAGCAGTCCAAGGACAGCGGGGTATAGCACAGATACGCAGTATTTT
TRBV7-2	.	TRBD2	TRBJ2-3	CASSLIPLAGGADTQYF	TGTGCCAGCAGCTTGATCCCGCTAGCGGGAGGGGCAGATACGCAGTATTTT
TRBV4-1	few	.	TRBJ2-5	CASSRSGQNQETQYF	TGCGCCAGCAGCCGGTCCGGACAAAACCAAGAGACCCAGTACTTC
TRBV20-1	few	TRBD1	TRBJ2-7	CSAIRDRVLGYEQYF	TGCAGTGCTATAAGAGACAGGGTACTAGGGTACGAGCAGTACTTC
TRBV4-1	.	.	TRBJ2-7	CASSHPVRRGGTEQYF	TGCGCCAGCAGCCACCCTGTTAGGAGGGGGGGGACCGAGCAGTACTTC
TRBV3-1	few	.	TRBJ2-7	CASSQGSNYEQYF	TGTGCCAGCAGCCAAGGTTCAAACTACGAGCAGTACTTC
TRBV4-2	.	TRBD1	TRBJ2-1	CASSQGFQRQGANEQFF	TGTGCCAGCAGCCAAGGTTTCCAAAGACAGGGGGCTAATGAGCAGTTCTTC
TRBV10-3	.	TRBD2	TRBJ2-7	CAISFTGTSSYEQYF	TGTGCCATCAGCTTTACCGGGACTAGCTCCTACGAGCAGTACTTC
TRBV6-2/TRBV6-3	few	TRBD2	TRBJ2-3	CASSYGTTTDTQYF	TGTGCCAGCAGTTACGGGACTACCACAGATACGCAGTATTTT
TRBV10-1	many	.	TRBJ2-5	CASSQQTGQETQYF	TGCGCCAGCAGTCAACAAACAGGCCAAGAGACCCAGTACTTC
TRBV15	.	.	TRBJ2-5	CATSRERGIEQYF	TGTGCCACCAGCAGAGAACGAGGTATTGAGCAGTACTTC
TRBV7-2	many	.	TRBJ2-1	CASSLDLNWGTSSYNEQFF	TGTGCCAGCAGCTTAGACCTTAATTGGGGCACCAGCTCCTACAATGAGCAGTTCTTC
TRBV7-2	.	.	TRBJ1-2	CASSREVSAYTF	TGTGCCAGCAGCAGGGAGGTATCGGCATACACCTTC
TRBV20-1	.	TRBD1	TRBJ2-7	CSAHDREPYEQYF	TGCAGTGCTCACGACAGGGAACCCTACGAGCAGTACTTC
TRBV7-2	.	TRBD2	TRBJ2-1	CASSSKLAGRYNEQFF	TGTGCCAGCAGCTCCAAACTAGCGGGGAGATACAATGAGCAGTTCTTC
TRBV13	.	.	TRBJ2-2	CASSPRWGIGGELFF	TGTGCCAGCAGTCCTCGATGGGGGATAGGCGGGGAGCTGTTTTTT
TRBV5-1	few	TRBD2	TRBJ2-7	CASSLIAGENNEQYF	TGCGCCAGCAGCCTCATAGCGGGGGAGAACAACGAGCAGTACTTC
TRBV20-1	.	.	TRBJ2-1	CSASPTVRGSGNEQFF	TGCAGTGCTAGCCCAACAGTCCGGGGATCGGGCAATGAGCAGTTCTTC
TRBV7-2	.	.	TRBJ2-5	CASSLNVGGLSETQYF	TGTGCCAGCAGCCTAAACGTGGGGGGATTGTCAGAGACCCAGTACTTC
TRBV20-1	.	.	TRBJ2-1	CSVRQSYYYNEQFF	TGCAGTGTCAGACAATCCTACTACTACAATGAGCAGTTCTTC
TRBV12-3/TRBV12-4	few	.	TRBJ1-2	CASSVGGPGYTF	TGTGCCAGCTCTGTGGGGGGTCCCGGCTACACCTTC
TRBV12-3/TRBV12-4	.	TRBD1	TRBJ2-1	CASSHWGTGWGSDEQFF	TGTGCCAGCAGTCATTGGGGGACAGGTTGGGGCAGTGATGAGCAGTTCTTC
TRBV20-1	few	.	TRBJ2-7	CSASRDSWGEQYF	TGCAGTGCTTCCCGGGACTCGTGGGGGGAGCAGTACTTC